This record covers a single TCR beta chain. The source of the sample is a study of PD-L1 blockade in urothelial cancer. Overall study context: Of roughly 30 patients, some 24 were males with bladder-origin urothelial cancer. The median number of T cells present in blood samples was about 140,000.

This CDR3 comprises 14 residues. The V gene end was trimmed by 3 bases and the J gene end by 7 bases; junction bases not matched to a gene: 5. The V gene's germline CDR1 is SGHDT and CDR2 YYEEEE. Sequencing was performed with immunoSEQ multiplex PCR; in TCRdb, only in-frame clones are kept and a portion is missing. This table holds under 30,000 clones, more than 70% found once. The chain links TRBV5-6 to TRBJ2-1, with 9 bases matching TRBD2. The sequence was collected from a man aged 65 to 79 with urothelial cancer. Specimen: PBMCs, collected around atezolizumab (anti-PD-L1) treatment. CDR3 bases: TGTGCCAGCAGCTACGGGACTAGCCGGAATGAGCAGTTCTTC. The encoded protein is CASSYGTSRNEQFF.